Shown below are 20 T cell receptor beta chains from a single sample sequenced in a study of T-cell reconstitution after alpha-beta-depleted transplantation in children. Molecular barcoding with unique molecular identifiers was used for the TCRbeta library. TCRdb reprocessed the PCR reads via MiXCR and lists one record per CDR3 protein. Of approximately 47,000 distinct CDR3 sequences listed, around 53% are singletons. Sequenced material: peripheral blood, taken before TCRalphabeta/CD19-depleted stem cell transplant. The source of these receptors is a boy under two years old with SCID, due to receive a stem cell transplant.

This clonotype was seen more than once but under ten times. The chain couples TRBV20-1 to TRBJ1-1; maybe TRBD1 (6 bases). The CDR3 runs to 11 residues. Germline CDR1 DFQATT, CDR2 SNEGSKA (reference sequence). Deletions cut 1 base from V and 8 bases from J, with 8 bases between. CDR3 nucleotide sequence: TGCAGTGCTAGAGTGGGGACAGAAGCTTTCTTT. Amino acid sequence: CSARVGTEAFF.

The chain is built from TRBV6-1 and TRBJ2-5; D is perhaps TRBD2 (6 bases). The V end lost 4 bases, the J end lost 1 base, and 10 bases lay between the germline ends. CDR3 length equals 14 residues. Germline CDR1 is MNHNS and CDR2 is SASEGT. CDR3 protein: CASSGGLRQETQYF. DNA of the CDR3: TGTGCCAGCAGTGGGGGACTCCGCCAAGAGACCCAGTACTTC.

This clonotype was recorded a few times. The V gene is TRBV20-1, the J gene TRBJ2-3, with 10 nucleotides matching TRBD2. Germline V lookup: CDR1 DFQATT, CDR2 SNEGSKA (reference sequence). The CDR3 contains 14 residues. The J segment lost 6 bases and the V segment lost 6 bases, leaving 9 bases of the junction unmatched. CDR3 protein: CSARTSGDWDTQYF. The CDR3 bases are TGCAGTGCACGAACTAGCGGGGATTGGGATACGCAGTATTTT.

There are a few counts of this clonotype. V usage is TRBV18 and J usage is TRBJ2-3; 8 bases match TRBD2. Germline V gene sequence: CDR1 KGHSH, CDR2 LQKENI. V lost 3 bases to trimming and J lost 3 bases; unmatched junction nucleotides: 5. CDR3 length equals 15 residues. The CDR3 loop is CASSPQAGVTDTQYF. CDR3 DNA: TGTGCCAGCTCACCGCAAGCGGGGGTTACAGATACGCAGTATTTT.

V and J are TRBV20-1 and TRBJ1-5; D is unresolved. This CDR3 comprises 15 residues. The V end was cut by 3 bases, the J end by 1 base, with 13 bases between. Germline-derived CDR1 and CDR2 are DFQATT and SNEGSKA (reference sequence). CDR3 DNA: TGCAGTGCTAGTAGTCATCTGGGGAGCAATCAGCCCCAGCATTTT. It specifies CSASSHLGSNQPQHF.

This clonotype was seen a few times. The rearrangement uses TRBV19 and TRBJ1-1, with a possible D match to TRBD1 (5 bases). Trimming cost V 3 bases and J 5 bases, with 10 bases left between them. This CDR3 comprises 13 residues. Germline V gene data show CDR1 as LNHDA and CDR2 as SQIVND (reference sequence). The CDR3 sequence is CASSIQAGTEAFF. In nucleotides, the CDR3 is TGTGCCAGTAGTATCCAGGCAGGGACTGAAGCTTTCTTT.

The rearrangement links TRBV20-1 to TRBJ2-5; 7 bases fit TRBD2. The CDR3 spans 11 residues. Germline V gene data show CDR1 as DFQATT and CDR2 as SNEGSKA (reference sequence). The V gene end was trimmed by 6 bases and the J gene end by 3 bases; junction bases not matched to a gene: 1. The CDR3 reads CSAGLEETQYF. CDR3 nucleotide sequence: TGCAGTGCAGGACTAGAAGAGACCCAGTACTTC.

The V and J genes are TRBV5-1 and TRBJ1-4, with a weak D call TRBD1 (6 bases). With 1 base removed from V and 8 bases from J, the gap between germline ends came to 15 bases. CDR1 SGHRS and CDR2 YFSETQ come from the germline V gene. CDR3 length: 15 residues. CDR3 sequence reads: CASSLQQGIAEKLFF. The CDR3, as DNA: TGCGCCAGCAGCTTGCAACAGGGCATTGCGGAAAAACTGTTTTTT.

The V gene is TRBV5-1, the J gene TRBJ1-2, with a tentative D call TRBD1 (5 bases). Trimming took off 2 bases at V and 5 bases at J, with 10 bases between the two ends. Germline assignment: CDR1 SGHRS and CDR2 YFSETQ. This CDR3 has 13 amino acids. The CDR3 bases are TGCGCCAGCAGCTTAGGGACGGAGTATGGCTACACCTTC. Translated, it gives CASSLGTEYGYTF.

This clonotype occurred a few times. This chain joins TRBV7-9 and TRBJ1-1; no firm D call. Trimming cost V 5 bases and J 6 bases, with 13 bases left between them. This CDR3 contains 13 residues. Germline CDR1 and CDR2: SEHNR and FQNEAQ (reference sequence). The CDR3 loop is CASSPHSSPEAFF. The CDR3 DNA sequence: TGTGCCAGCAGCCCCCACTCGTCTCCTGAAGCTTTCTTT.

The chain has TRBV6-5 and TRBJ1-5, with 8 bases that match TRBD1. Germline trimming cut 4 bases from V and 4 bases from J; bases unmatched to any gene: 0. CDR3 size: 13 residues. Germline loops: CDR1 MNHEY, CDR2 SVGAGI. CDR3: CASSWTGNQPQHF. CDR3 nucleotide sequence: TGTGCCAGCAGTTGGACAGGGAATCAGCCCCAGCATTTT.

This chain connects TRBV12-3 or TRBV12-4 to TRBJ2-7, with 9 bases fitting TRBD1. The CDR3 is made up of 15 amino acids. The V segment lost 6 bases and the J segment 4 bases; nucleotides outside the gene matches: 10. The CDR3 sequence is CASSPPGTGPYEQYF. The CDR3 DNA follows: TGTGCCAGCAGCCCCCCCGGGACAGGGCCTTACGAGCAGTACTTC.

In this sample, this clonotype turned up a few times. V usage is TRBV12-3 or TRBV12-4 and J usage is TRBJ2-5, with D unresolved. Deletions cut 5 bases from V and 7 bases from J, with 17 bases between. This CDR3 comprises 14 residues. CDR3 amino acids: CASSPRDLGATQYF. In DNA, the CDR3 is TGTGCCAGCAGTCCCCGAGACTTGGGCGCGACCCAGTACTTC.

The chain couples TRBV5-1 to TRBJ1-1; 9 bases are shared with TRBD1. The CDR3 is 15 residues long. V shed 4 bases, J shed 5 bases, and the junction held 9 bases outside the gene matches. The germline V gene encodes CDR1 SGHRS and CDR2 YFSETQ. Here the CDR3 reads CASSHDRGDGTEAFF. The CDR3, as DNA: TGCGCCAGCAGCCATGACAGGGGGGACGGGACTGAAGCTTTCTTT.

This clonotype was counted ten times or more. V and J are TRBV15 and TRBJ2-3; 8 bases agree with TRBD2. This CDR3 has 13 amino acids. From germline, CDR1 is LNHNV and CDR2 YYDKDF (reference sequence). After removal of 7 bases from V and 7 bases from J, the junction contained 7 bases not matched to a gene. As DNA, the CDR3 is TGTGCCACCATGGGGACTAGTGACAATACGCAGTATTTT. This sequence encodes CATMGTSDNTQYF.

The chain links TRBV7-2 to TRBJ1-1; a possible D gene is TRBD1 (6 bases). In germline, CDR1 is SGHTA, CDR2 FQGNSA. This CDR3 comprises 15 residues. Deletions cut 3 bases from V and 4 bases from J, with 15 bases between. The CDR3 DNA reads as TGTGCCAGCAGCTTGATGGTTGTGGGGGCCACTGAAGCTTTCTTT. Amino acid sequence: CASSLMVVGATEAFF.

The V call is TRBV20-1, the J call TRBJ2-3; the match to TRBD2 covers 8 bases. Trimming took 5 bases from V and 5 from J; bases not matched to a gene: 12. Germline V gives CDR1 DFQATT, CDR2 SNEGSKA (reference sequence). This CDR3 is 15 amino acids long. The CDR3, as DNA: TGCAGTGCTGACATCCCGGGGGGGCCAAGAGATACGCAGTATTTT. This sequence encodes CSADIPGGPRDTQYF.

The chain carries TRBV11-3 and TRBJ1-1; D ambiguous. V was cut by 3 bases and J by 8 bases, with 13 bases left in between. From germline, CDR1 is SGHNT and CDR2 YENEEA. The CDR3 length is 13 residues. The CDR3 DNA is TGTGCCAGCAGCTTGGGGTTTGGGAGCGAAGCTTTCTTT. Its protein is CASSLGFGSEAFF.

This clonotype turned up a few times. The chain links TRBV20-1 to TRBJ1-4; no firm D call. There are 13 residues in the CDR3. Trimming stripped 0 bases from V and 8 bases from J, with 10 bases between. The germline CDR1 and CDR2 sequences are DFQATT and SNEGSKA (reference sequence). The CDR3 bases are TGCAGTGCTAGAGACGCCTCTTCGGAAAAACTGTTTTTT. This gives the protein CSARDASSEKLFF.

The chain couples TRBV28 to TRBJ2-3; no clear D gene. Germline V gives CDR1 MDHEN, CDR2 SYDVKM. The CDR3 contains 10 residues. V shed 11 bases and J shed 6 bases, with 9 bases lying between them. The CDR3 bases are TGTGCCTCTCTAGGGGATACGCAGTATTTT. It is translated as CASLGDTQYF.